The present entry profiles one T cell receptor (beta chain) with its context. Its antigen is unknown. The data originate from a study of OX40 agonist ivuxolimab in advanced cancers. Study summary: Across the patients, intravenous ivuxolimab was delivered every 2 weeks at 0.01 to 10 mg/kg. Mean age approximately 66 years, range about 23 to 80; just over 80% male. Therapy given before enrollment (anti-PD-1, anti-PD-L1 or anti-CTLA-4) was allowed, and roughly 42% had some.

The V and J ends lost 3 bases and 2 bases respectively, with 8 bases between them. Germline assignment: CDR1 SGHTA and CDR2 FQGNSA. CDR3 length: 14 residues. Study-level findings and limits: Also present in some nonresponders was a low level of normalized T-cell clonal expansion.

Profiled with immunoSEQ multiplex PCR; TCRdb holds only in-frame clones, not every one. The profile covers around 150,000 clones, with around 93% appearing a single time and approximately 0.93% taken by the ten largest. The gene calls are TRBV7-2 and TRBJ1-3; possible D gene TRBD1, 5 bases. This material consisted of CD4+ or CD8+ T cells sorted from blood, taken in a trial of the OX40 agonist ivuxolimab. This TCR was sampled from an adult with an advanced solid tumor such as melanoma, head and neck, liver or kidney cancer. The CDR3 region has the DNA TGTGCCAGCAGCTTTTCCAGGGCTGGAAACACCATATATTTT. Protein: CASSFSRAGNTIYF.